This TCR beta chain stems from a study of blood T cell repertoires in COVID-19. Across the study: Nucleic acid was either cDNA or gDNA, and it came from T cells, B-cell-depleted T cells, or PBMCs.

The germline gives CDR1 SGHRS, CDR2 YFSETQ. Trimming removed 0 bases from V and 0 bases from J; junction bases left unmatched: 5. The CDR3 is 17 residues long. Data came from immunoSEQ multiplex PCR; TCRdb stores just in-frame clones and leaves some out. Found here are about 140,000 clones, roughly 82% of them singletons; the top ten hold 4.5% to 6%. The receptor comes from a human donor in a cohort sampled during active COVID-19. The J gene is TRBJ1-4, the V gene TRBV5-1; 7 bases fit TRBD1. Sequencing was carried out using peripheral blood. CDR3 sequence (DNA): TGCGCCAGCAGCTTGGGGGGACAGCGTGCAACTAATGAAAAACTGTTTTTT. Protein product: CASSLGGQRATNEKLFF.